This T cell receptor beta chain was captured by sequencing in a study of T cell responses to AZD1222 COVID-19 vaccine (dated by TCRdb to the early 2020s). About the investigation overall: AZD1222 recipients whose second dose came at about 4 weeks and those whose second dose came at about 12 weeks were combined into one group, since spike-specific TCR depth and breadth did not differ between the two schedules. TCR sequencing was performed for 230 to 250 trial participants, of whom about 200 were given two doses of AZD1222 and around 25 were given two doses of MenACWY control vaccine. Trial participants were enrolled by age into 18-55, 56-69 and 70-plus year subgroups, with approximately 160, 26 and 62 TCR-sequenced participants respectively. Broad study findings and their caveats: The vaccine-associated CD4 TCRs covered the entire spike protein, and the dominant responses fell in regions 160-218 and 743-854. Only 5 to 7 AZD1222 recipients were SARS-CoV-2 seropositive at baseline, limiting conclusions about previously exposed vaccinees. Because no samples from the day 14 peak response were available, repertoires could be characterized only after the peak T cell response. Participants were mostly white British, with more females than males. The authors suggested clonal diversity may have been underestimated. The 56-69-year group was small, and its depth increase did not reach significance, likely because of low power. After two AZD1222 doses, both the breadth and the depth of spike-specific TCRs were significantly higher than at day 0 and than in MenACWY recipients. Nearly half of unique spike-specific TCRs reportedly recognized epitopes outside regions mutated in the B.1.351 and B.1.1.7 variants.

Points on this clone: No antigen is known for it. Base quality data are lacking; no much larger clone is found one base away.

The CDR3 regions of human TCRbeta chains were analyzed by immunosequencing. The authors processed their data as follows. TCRs in the repertoires were matched against a reference library of SARS-CoV-2-specific TCRs that had been generated with the MIRA antigen-specificity platform. Breadth was defined as the fraction of unique TCRs that were SARS-CoV-2-associated. Depth was defined as the fraction of total T cells that were SARS-CoV-2-associated. Using the MIRA data, each spike-specific TCR was assigned both to the spike region to which the TCR was reactive and to a CD4 or CD8 class. Log10-transformed breadth and depth values were compared by one-way ANOVA with Sidak's multiple comparisons tests. In TCRdb, the immuneACCESS table is reduced to in-frame sequences with V and J assigned. These tables do not hold every clone; where another copy was compared, an unresolved V gene accounts for under half, and the others remain unexplained. V, J and clone size were drawn from that table, and D and trimming were deduced from the DNA. Across this sample there are around 120,000 clones, with less than 90% seen only once. 25% to 30% of the sample lies in the top ten.

V and J are trimmed by 4 bases and 2 bases, and the gene matches miss 13 bases of the junction. Reading the germline V gene gives CDR1 MNHNS and CDR2 SASEGT. The CDR3 runs 19 amino acids, cysteine and phenylalanine included. Kept here is only the CDR3 DNA, which spans 57 bases and is read in frame from base 1. Interpreted using the paper, the time point label stands for: baseline before first vaccination. Vaccinee samples were obtained from the UK trials COV001 and COV002, which included a single-blind randomized controlled phase 2/3 trial of AZD1222 (ChAdOx1 nCoV-19) in healthy adults. Trial participant PBMC samples were collected at day 0 and day 28 after the second dose for TCRbeta chain sequencing.

The source of this sequence is an adult in good health. The material was peripheral blood, obtained on day 0 of AZD1222 vaccination. The receptor chain draws on TRBV6-1 and TRBJ2-2, with 10 central nucleotides matching TRBD2. The DNA reads TGTGCCAGCAGTGTTGTTAGGGCTAGCGGGGGCCATAACACCGGGGAGCTGTTTTTT. Translated, this gives CASSVVRASGGHNTGELFF.